A single sample is the source of the 25 T cell receptor beta chains below, sequenced in a study of OX40 agonist ivuxolimab in advanced cancers. Only in-frame clones appear in the TCRdb table, and some are missing; sequencing was by immunoSEQ multiplex PCR. The repertoire includes some 16,000 clones, about 76% of them detected once, and 9.5% to 15% sits in the top ten. Source: CD4+ or CD8+ T cells sorted from blood, taken in a trial of the OX40 agonist ivuxolimab. The receptors were sampled from an adult with an advanced solid tumor such as melanoma, head and neck, liver or kidney cancer.

The chain uses TRBV7-9 and TRBJ2-3; 7 positions match TRBD1. Germline trimming cut 5 bases from V and 1 base from J; bases unmatched to any gene: 3. This CDR3 has 14 amino acids. Germline V lookup: CDR1 SEHNR, CDR2 FQNEAQ (reference sequence). CDR3 region: CASSLQGGTDTQYF. As DNA, the CDR3 is TGTGCCAGCAGCCTCCAGGGGGGCACAGATACGCAGTATTTT.

The chain is built from TRBV2 and TRBJ1-5; 8 positions match TRBD1. Unmatched junction bases numbered 3, after V lost 9 bases and J lost 2 bases. CDR1 and CDR2 (germline): SNHLY, FYNNEI. The CDR3 length is 13 residues. The CDR3 DNA reads TGTGCCAGTGAGACAGGGGGCAATCAGCCCCAGCATTTT. This encodes CASETGGNQPQHF.

This clone showed up just once. The chain employs TRBV10-3 and TRBJ2-1, with TRBD2 as a possible D gene (5 bases). The germline V gene has CDR1 ENHRY and CDR2 SYGVKD. Trimming took 0 bases from V and 10 from J, leaving 7 bases between them. There are 12 residues in the CDR3. CDR3 sequence reads: CAISESEAEQFF. The CDR3 DNA reads TGTGCCATCAGTGAGTCGGAGGCGGAGCAGTTCTTC.

This clone was counted once. The V call is TRBV7-9, the J call TRBJ2-5; D uncertain. CDR1 and CDR2 from the germline V gene are SEHNR and FQNEAQ (reference sequence). Trimming removed 5 bases at V and 1 base at J, with 11 bases between. CDR3 length equals 14 residues. This CDR3 is CASSQQRFQETQYF. CDR3 DNA: TGTGCCAGCAGCCAACAGAGGTTCCAAGAGACCCAGTACTTC.

This chain joins TRBV2 and TRBJ1-3; the D is unclear. V was shortened by 4 bases and J by 4 bases, with 14 bases between the two germline ends. Germline CDR1 SNHLY, CDR2 FYNNEI. The CDR3 sequence is 15 residues long. CDR3 region: CASSAIPGSGNTIYF. The DNA of the CDR3 is TGTGCCAGCAGTGCGATTCCTGGGTCAGGAAACACCATATATTTT.

The chain uses TRBV4-2 and TRBJ1-5; the D is unclear. The ends were cut back, 1 base at V and 9 bases at J, with 4 bases in the middle. The CDR3 loop spans 11 amino acids. Germline V CDR1 and CDR2: LGHNA, YNFKEQ. In DNA, the CDR3 is TGTGCCAGCAGCCAAGGGGGGCCCCAGCATTTT. Amino acids: CASSQGGPQHF.

This clone is medium-sized. The gene calls are TRBV6-1 and TRBJ2-5; 10 bases map to TRBD2. Germline V gene data show CDR1 as MNHNS and CDR2 as SASEGT. The trim removed 5 bases at V and 4 bases at J, leaving 7 bases unmatched. The CDR3 is made up of 15 amino acids. CDR3 sequence reads: CASSMSLAGGETQYF. DNA of the CDR3: TGTGCCAGCAGTATGTCTTTAGCGGGGGGAGAGACCCAGTACTTC.

This clone appeared a few times. CDR3 sequence reads: CASGIEAFF. CDR3 DNA: TGTGCCAGTGGAATTGAAGCTTTCTTT. This chain uses TRBV6-5 with TRBJ1-1; no clear D. The CDR3 has 9 amino acids. The V gene's germline CDR1 is MNHEY and CDR2 SVGAGI. V gave up 9 bases and J gave up 7 bases, with 6 bases separating them.

This clone was recorded once. This chain links TRBV2 with TRBJ2-1, with TRBD2 as a possible D gene (5 bases). The V end was cut by 7 bases, the J end by 6 bases, with 10 bases between. This CDR3 contains 12 residues. Germline V gives CDR1 SNHLY, CDR2 FYNNEI. CDR3 nucleotides: TGTGCCAGCATAGGAGGCCGCAATGAGCAGTTCTTC. This gives the protein CASIGGRNEQFF.

The chain couples TRBV6-9 to TRBJ2-7, with 9 bases that match TRBD2. Per the germline V gene, CDR1 is MNHGY and CDR2 is SVAAGI. CDR3 size: 15 residues. V trimming: 3 bases; J trimming: 2 bases; junction bases outside the gene matches: 5. CDR3 sequence: CASSYDSGGPYEQYF. The DNA of the CDR3 is TGTGCCAGCAGTTACGATAGCGGGGGCCCCTACGAGCAGTACTTC.

The chain joins TRBV6-4 to TRBJ2-3; TRBD2 matches at 9 bases. J lost 0 bases, V lost 6 bases, and 7 bases had no gene match. The germline V gene has CDR1 MRHNA and CDR2 SNTAGT. CDR3 size: 16 residues. The CDR3 DNA is TGTGCCAGCAGCGGAGAAAGCGGGGGGAGCACAGATACGCAGTATTTT. It yields the protein CASSGESGGSTDTQYF.

Notes on this clone: One junction end disagrees with the germline gene, perhaps due to a read error. Here the CDR3 reads CTSTGPPDSNQPQHF. CDR3 in DNA: TGTACCAGCACTGGACCGCCCGATAGCAATCAGCCCCAGCATTTT. This chain uses TRBV6-1 with TRBJ1-5, with unresolved D. The CDR3 totals 15 residues. CDR1 and CDR2 (germline): MNHNS, SASEGT.

This chain uses TRBV19 with TRBJ2-1; D is unclear. The V end lost 2 bases, the J end lost 3 bases, and 11 bases lay between the germline ends. Germline CDR1 LNHDA, CDR2 SQIVND (reference sequence). The CDR3 contains 15 residues. The CDR3 DNA follows: TGTGCCAGTAGTATATCTGGAAGTCACTACAATGAGCAGTTCTTC. Translation: CASSISGSHYNEQFF.

V and J are TRBV7-9 and TRBJ2-7; D call uncertain. The CDR3 consists of 13 residues. Trimming left V 3 bases short and J 5 bases short, with 11 bases between. The germline gives CDR1 SEHNR, CDR2 FQNEAQ (reference sequence). The CDR3 here is CASSLDPRDEQYF. DNA of the CDR3: TGTGCCAGCAGCTTGGACCCTAGGGACGAGCAGTACTTC. The full variable domain, completed using reference TRBV7-9 and TRBJ2-7, is DTGVSQNPRHKITKRGQNVTFRCDPISEHNRLYWYRQTLGQGPEFLTYFQNEAQLEKSRLLSDRFSAERPKGSFSTLEIQRTEQGDSAMYLCASSLDPRDEQYFGPGTRLTVT.

The CDR3 region has the DNA TGCGCCAGCAGCTTGGGGACAGGGGGCGGAACTGAAGCTTTCTTT. This translates into CASSLGTGGGTEAFF. This chain joins TRBV5-1 and TRBJ1-1; 11 bases map to TRBD1. There are 15 residues in the CDR3. The J segment lost 5 bases and the V segment lost 0 bases, leaving 3 bases of the junction unmatched. The germline V gene encodes CDR1 SGHRS and CDR2 YFSETQ.

The chain employs TRBV6-6 and TRBJ2-7; 10 nucleotides match TRBD2. The V segment lost 0 bases and the J segment 4 bases; nucleotides outside the gene matches: 3. The CDR3 is 15 residues long. In germline, CDR1 is MNHNY, CDR2 SVGAGI (reference sequence). CDR3 in DNA: TGTGCCAGCAGTTACTCAGCGGGGGGGCCGTACGAGCAGTACTTC. Translated: CASSYSAGGPYEQYF.

The chain uses TRBV2 and TRBJ2-2; D not certain. There are 12 residues in the CDR3. The germline gives CDR1 SNHLY, CDR2 FYNNEI. Trimming shortened V by 7 bases and J by 5 bases, and 8 bases separated the two germline ends. For the CDR3, the DNA is TGTGCCAGCACCCCTTGGACCGGGGAGCTGTTTTTT. Its translation is CASTPWTGELFF.

V and J are TRBV6-5 and TRBJ1-1; D is perhaps TRBD1 (6 bases). The CDR3 runs 12 residues. Per the germline V gene, CDR1 is MNHEY and CDR2 is SVGAGI. Trimming removed 4 bases at V and 6 bases at J, with 9 bases between. The CDR3 here is CASSSQGPEAFF. CDR3 coding DNA: TGTGCCAGCAGTTCACAGGGCCCTGAAGCTTTCTTT.

The CDR3 DNA follows: TGTGCCAGCAGCTTAGGCAGGGGCGGTTACAATGAGCAGTTCTTC. Protein sequence: CASSLGRGGYNEQFF. This chain links TRBV7-2 with TRBJ2-1, with D possibly matching TRBD1 (6 bases). This CDR3 region has 15 residues. Germline V gene lookup returns CDR1 SGHTA and CDR2 FQGNSA. Trimming stripped 1 base from V and 4 bases from J, with 11 bases between. Combining the CDR3 with reference TRBV7-2 and TRBJ2-1 gives the whole variable domain GAGVSQSPSNKVTEKGKDVELRCDPISGHTALYWYRQSLGQGLEFLIYFQGNSAPDKSGLPSDRFSAERTGGSVSTLTIQRTQQEDSAVYLCASSLGRGGYNEQFFGPGTRLTVL.

The CDR3 sequence is CASSQGEKLFF. The CDR3 DNA follows: TGCGCCAGCAGCCAAGGCGAAAAACTGTTTTTT. The genes are TRBV4-1 and TRBJ1-4; D uncertain. The CDR3 extends over 11 amino acids. Germline loops: CDR1 MGHRA, CDR2 YSYEKL. Trimming pared 1 base from V and 8 bases from J, leaving 2 bases between.

The chain couples TRBV29-1 to TRBJ2-7; D gene uncertain. V was clipped by 0 bases and J by 3 bases, with 9 bases between them. CDR3 length: 13 residues. In germline, CDR1 is SQVTM, CDR2 ANQGSEA. The CDR3 spells CSVEDRQDYEQYF. CDR3 DNA sequence: TGCAGCGTTGAAGATCGACAAGACTACGAGCAGTACTTC.

This rearrangement joins TRBV27 to TRBJ2-2; tentative D call: TRBD1 (6 bases). Between the trimmed V and J ends, which lost 3 bases and 2 bases, there was a span of 13 bases. The germline gives CDR1 MNHEY, CDR2 SMNVEV (reference sequence). This CDR3 comprises 16 residues. The DNA of the CDR3 is TGTGCCAGCAGTTTGGCAGGGGCCGCAAACACCGGGGAGCTGTTTTTT. Translated, it gives CASSLAGAANTGELFF.

The rearrangement links TRBV5-6 to TRBJ2-3, with 11 bases matching TRBD2. The CDR3 has 17 amino acids. CDR1 and CDR2 from the germline V gene are SGHDT and YYEEEE. J was trimmed by 3 bases and V by 5 bases; bases with no gene match: 11. The CDR3 reads CASSHSFSGGETDTQYF. In nucleotides, the CDR3 is TGTGCCAGCAGTCATAGTTTTAGCGGGGGGGAAACAGATACGCAGTATTTT.

This rearrangement joins TRBV7-6 to TRBJ2-2, with D perhaps TRBD1 or TRBD2 (5 bases each). The CDR3 extends over 13 amino acids. The V gene's germline CDR1 is SGHVS and CDR2 FNYEAQ. Trimming removed 1 base from V and 7 bases from J, with 7 bases in between. As DNA, the CDR3 is TGTGCCAGCAGCTTAGGAGGGGACGGGGAGCTGTTTTTT. This sequence encodes CASSLGGDGELFF.

The chain recombines TRBV6-5 with TRBJ1-5; D is unresolved. Deletions cut 0 bases from V and 6 bases from J, with 9 bases between. Germline-derived CDR1 and CDR2 are MNHEY and SVGAGI. The CDR3 runs 14 residues. CDR3 nucleotide sequence: TGTGCCAGCAGTTACTCAGCAGGATCTCAGCCCCAGCATTTT. Translating it yields CASSYSAGSQPQHF.